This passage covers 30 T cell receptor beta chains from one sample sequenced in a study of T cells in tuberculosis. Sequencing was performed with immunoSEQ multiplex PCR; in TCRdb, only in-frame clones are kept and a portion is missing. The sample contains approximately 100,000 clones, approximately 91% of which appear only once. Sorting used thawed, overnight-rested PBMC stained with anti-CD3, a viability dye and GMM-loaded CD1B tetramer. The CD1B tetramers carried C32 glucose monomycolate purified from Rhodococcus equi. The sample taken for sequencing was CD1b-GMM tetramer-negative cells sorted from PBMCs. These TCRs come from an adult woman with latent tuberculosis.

CDR3 region: CASSVEAGGNQPQHF. In DNA, the CDR3 is TGTGCCAGCAGCGTAGAGGCAGGGGGCAATCAGCCCCAGCATTTT. This chain connects TRBV9 to TRBJ1-5; D is perhaps TRBD1 (6 bases). Per germline, CDR1 SGDLS and CDR2 YYNGEE. CDR3 length equals 15 residues. V was shortened by 0 bases and J by 2 bases, with 9 bases between the two germline ends.

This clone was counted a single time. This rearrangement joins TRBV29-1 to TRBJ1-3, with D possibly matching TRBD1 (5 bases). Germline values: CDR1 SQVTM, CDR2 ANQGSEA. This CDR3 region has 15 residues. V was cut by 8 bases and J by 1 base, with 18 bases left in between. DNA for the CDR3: TGCAGCATCAGCAAAGCGGGGGAATCTGGAAACACCATATATTTT. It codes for CSISKAGESGNTIYF.

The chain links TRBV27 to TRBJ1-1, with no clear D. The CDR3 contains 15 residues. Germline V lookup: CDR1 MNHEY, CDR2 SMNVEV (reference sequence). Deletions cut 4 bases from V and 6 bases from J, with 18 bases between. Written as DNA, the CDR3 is TGTGCCAGCAGTTCCACCCCGGGGTTAGGGTCTGAAGCTTTCTTT. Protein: CASSSTPGLGSEAFF.

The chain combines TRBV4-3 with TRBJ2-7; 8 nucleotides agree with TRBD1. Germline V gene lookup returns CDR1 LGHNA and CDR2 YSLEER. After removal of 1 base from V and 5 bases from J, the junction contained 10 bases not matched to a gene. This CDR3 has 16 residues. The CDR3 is CASSQALDRVLDEQYV. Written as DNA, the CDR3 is TGCGCCAGCAGCCAAGCTTTGGACAGGGTTCTTGACGAGCAGTACGTC.

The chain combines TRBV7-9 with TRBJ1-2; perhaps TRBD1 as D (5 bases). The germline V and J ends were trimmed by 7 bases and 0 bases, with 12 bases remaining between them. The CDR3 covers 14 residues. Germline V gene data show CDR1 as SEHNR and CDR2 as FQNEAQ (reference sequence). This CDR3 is CASTVDRANYGYTF. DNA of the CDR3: TGTGCCAGCACCGTCGACAGAGCTAACTATGGCTACACCTTC.

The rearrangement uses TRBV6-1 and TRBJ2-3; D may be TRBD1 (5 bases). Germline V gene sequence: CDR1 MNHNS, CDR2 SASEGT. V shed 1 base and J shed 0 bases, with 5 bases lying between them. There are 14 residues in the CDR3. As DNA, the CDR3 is TGTGCCAGCAGTGAAGACAGGAGCACAGATACGCAGTATTTT. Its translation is CASSEDRSTDTQYF.

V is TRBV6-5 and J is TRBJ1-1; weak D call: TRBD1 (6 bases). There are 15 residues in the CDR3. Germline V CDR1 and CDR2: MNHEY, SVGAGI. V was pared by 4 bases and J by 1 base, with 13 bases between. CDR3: CASSSLSTGNTEAFF. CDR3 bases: TGTGCCAGCAGTTCCCTATCGACAGGGAACACTGAAGCTTTCTTT.

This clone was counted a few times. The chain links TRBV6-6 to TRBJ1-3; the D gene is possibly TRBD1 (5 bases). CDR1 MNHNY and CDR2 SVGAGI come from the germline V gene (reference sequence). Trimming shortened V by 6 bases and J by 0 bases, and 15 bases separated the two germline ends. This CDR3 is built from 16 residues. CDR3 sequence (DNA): TGTGCCAGCAGGGCCGGACACAAGAGCTCTGGAAACACCATATATTTT. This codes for CASRAGHKSSGNTIYF.

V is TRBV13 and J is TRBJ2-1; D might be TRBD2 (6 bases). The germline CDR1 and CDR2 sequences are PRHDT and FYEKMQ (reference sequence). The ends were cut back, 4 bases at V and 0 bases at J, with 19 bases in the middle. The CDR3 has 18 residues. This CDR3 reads CASSSRSPSASSYNEQFF. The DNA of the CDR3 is TGTGCCAGCAGCTCCCGCTCCCCTAGCGCTAGCTCCTACAATGAGCAGTTCTTC.

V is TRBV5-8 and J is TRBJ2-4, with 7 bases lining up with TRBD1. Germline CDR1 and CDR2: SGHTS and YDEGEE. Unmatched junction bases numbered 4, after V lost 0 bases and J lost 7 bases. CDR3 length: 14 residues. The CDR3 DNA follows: TGTGCCAGCAGCTTGGCAGGGGGAAGCAACATTCAGTACTTC. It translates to CASSLAGGSNIQYF.

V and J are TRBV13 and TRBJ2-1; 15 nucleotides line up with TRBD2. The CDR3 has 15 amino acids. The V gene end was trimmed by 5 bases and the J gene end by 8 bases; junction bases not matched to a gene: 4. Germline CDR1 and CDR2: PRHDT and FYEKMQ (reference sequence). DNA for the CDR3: TGTGCCAGCAGCGGACTAGCGGGGGGGTTCTATGAGCAGTTCTTC. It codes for CASSGLAGGFYEQFF.

For the CDR3, the DNA is TGCAGCGTTGAGGGGACAGGGATCACAGATACGCAGTATTTT. Protein product: CSVEGTGITDTQYF. The V gene is TRBV29-1, the J gene TRBJ2-3; 9 nucleotides match TRBD1. V was pared by 3 bases and J by 2 bases, with 3 bases of the junction left unmatched. In germline, CDR1 is SQVTM, CDR2 ANQGSEA. The CDR3 covers 14 residues.

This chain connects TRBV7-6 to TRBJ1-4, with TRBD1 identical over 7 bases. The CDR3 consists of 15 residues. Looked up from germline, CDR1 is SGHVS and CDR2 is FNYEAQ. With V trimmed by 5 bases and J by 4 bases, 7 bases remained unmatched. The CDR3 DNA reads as TGTGCCAGCAGCCGTTCAGGGGGAAGTAATGAAAAACTGTTTTTT. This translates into CASSRSGGSNEKLFF.

The DNA for the CDR3 is TGTGCCAGCTCACCACTTGCGGCGCCCACAGATACGCAGTATTTT. Amino acids: CASSPLAAPTDTQYF. The chain employs TRBV18 and TRBJ2-3; D is unresolved. In germline, CDR1 is KGHSH, CDR2 LQKENI. Trimming took 1 base from V and 2 from J, leaving 10 bases between them. The CDR3 is 15 residues long.

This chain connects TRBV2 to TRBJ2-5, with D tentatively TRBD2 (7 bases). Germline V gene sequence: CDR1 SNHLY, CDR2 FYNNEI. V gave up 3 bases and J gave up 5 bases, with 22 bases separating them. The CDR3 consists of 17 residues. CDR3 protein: CASSEDGARRGGETQYF. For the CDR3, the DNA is TGTGCCAGCAGTGAGGATGGAGCCAGAAGGGGGGGGGAGACCCAGTACTTC. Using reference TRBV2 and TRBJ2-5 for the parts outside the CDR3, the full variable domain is EPEVTQTPSHQVTQMGQEVILRCVPISNHLYFYWYRQILGQKVEFLVSFYNNEISEKSEIFDDQFSVERPDGSNFTLKIRSTKLEDSAMYFCASSEDGARRGGETQYFGPGTRLLVL.

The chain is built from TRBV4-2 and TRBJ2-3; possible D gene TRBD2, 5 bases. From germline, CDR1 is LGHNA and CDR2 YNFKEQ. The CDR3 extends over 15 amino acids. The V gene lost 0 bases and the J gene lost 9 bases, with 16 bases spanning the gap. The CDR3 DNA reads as TGTGCCAGCAGCCAAGAGGCTGAGGGAAAGTTCACGCAGTATTTT. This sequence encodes CASSQEAEGKFTQYF.

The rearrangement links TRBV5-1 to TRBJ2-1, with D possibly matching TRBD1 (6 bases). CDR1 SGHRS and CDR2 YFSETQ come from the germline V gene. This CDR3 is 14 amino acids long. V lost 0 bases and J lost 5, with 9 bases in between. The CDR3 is CASSLGRDNNEQFF. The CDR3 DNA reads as TGCGCCAGCAGCTTGGGTAGGGACAACAATGAGCAGTTCTTC.

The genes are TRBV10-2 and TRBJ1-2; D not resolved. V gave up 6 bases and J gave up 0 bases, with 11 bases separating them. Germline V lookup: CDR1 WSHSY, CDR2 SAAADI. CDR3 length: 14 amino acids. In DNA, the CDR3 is TGCGCCAGCAGATTGCCTTCAGCTAACTATGGCTACACCTTC. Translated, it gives CASRLPSANYGYTF.

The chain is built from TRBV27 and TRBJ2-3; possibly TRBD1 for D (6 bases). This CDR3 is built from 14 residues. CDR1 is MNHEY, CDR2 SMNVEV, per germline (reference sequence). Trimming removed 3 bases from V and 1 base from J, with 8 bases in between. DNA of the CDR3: TGTGCCAGCAGTTTTCAGGGGCGCACAGATACGCAGTATTTT. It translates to CASSFQGRTDTQYF.

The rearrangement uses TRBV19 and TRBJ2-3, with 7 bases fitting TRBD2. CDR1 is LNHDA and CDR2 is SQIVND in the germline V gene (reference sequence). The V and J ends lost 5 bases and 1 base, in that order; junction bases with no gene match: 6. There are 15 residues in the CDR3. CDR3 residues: CASSPTSFGTDTQYF. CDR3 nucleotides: TGTGCCAGTAGTCCGACTAGCTTTGGCACAGATACGCAGTATTTT.

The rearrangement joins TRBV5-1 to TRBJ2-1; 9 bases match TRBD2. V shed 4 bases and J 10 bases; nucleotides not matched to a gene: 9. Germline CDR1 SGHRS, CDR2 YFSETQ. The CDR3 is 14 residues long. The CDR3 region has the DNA TGCGCCAGCAGCGCGGATAGCGGGGGCCGGGAGCAGTTCTTC. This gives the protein CASSADSGGREQFF.

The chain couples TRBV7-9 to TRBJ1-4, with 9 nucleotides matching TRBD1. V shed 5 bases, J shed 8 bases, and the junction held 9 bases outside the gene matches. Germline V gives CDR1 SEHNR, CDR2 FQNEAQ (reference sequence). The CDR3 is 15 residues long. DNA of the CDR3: TGTGCCAGCAGCACCCGGGACAGGGAATTAGAAAAACTGTTTTTT. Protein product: CASSTRDRELEKLFF. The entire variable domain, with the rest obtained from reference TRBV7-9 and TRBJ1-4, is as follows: DTGVSQNPRHKITKRGQNVTFRCDPISEHNRLYWYRQTLGQGPEFLTYFQNEAQLEKSRLLSDRFSAERPKGSFSTLEIQRTEQGDSAMYLCASSTRDRELEKLFFGSGTQLSVL.

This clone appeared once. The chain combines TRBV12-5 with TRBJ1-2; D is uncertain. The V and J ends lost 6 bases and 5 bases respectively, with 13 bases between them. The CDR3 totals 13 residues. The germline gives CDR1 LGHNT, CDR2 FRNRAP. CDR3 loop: CASGPGRLYGYTF. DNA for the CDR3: TGTGCTAGTGGCCCGGGGAGATTATATGGCTACACCTTC. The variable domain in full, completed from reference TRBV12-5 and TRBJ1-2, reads DARVTQTPRHKVTEMGQEVTMRCQPILGHNTVFWYRQTMMQGLELLAYFRNRAPLDDSGMPKDRFSAEMPDATLATLKIQPSEPRDSAVYFCASGPGRLYGYTFGSGTRLTVV.

CDR3 loop: CASSQGTSGGADTQYF. CDR3 nucleotides: TGTGCCAGCAGCCAGGGCACTAGCGGGGGGGCCGATACGCAGTATTTT. The rearrangement uses TRBV4-2 and TRBJ2-3; 13 bases are shared with TRBD2. Germline V gene data show CDR1 as LGHNA and CDR2 as YNFKEQ. J was trimmed by 6 bases and V by 3 bases; bases with no gene match: 6. The CDR3 has 16 amino acids.

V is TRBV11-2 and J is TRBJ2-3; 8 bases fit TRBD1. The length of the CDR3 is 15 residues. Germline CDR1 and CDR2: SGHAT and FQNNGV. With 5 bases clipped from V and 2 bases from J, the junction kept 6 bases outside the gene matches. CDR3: CASSPTGEPTDTQYF. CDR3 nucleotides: TGTGCCAGCAGCCCGACAGGGGAGCCCACAGATACGCAGTATTTT.

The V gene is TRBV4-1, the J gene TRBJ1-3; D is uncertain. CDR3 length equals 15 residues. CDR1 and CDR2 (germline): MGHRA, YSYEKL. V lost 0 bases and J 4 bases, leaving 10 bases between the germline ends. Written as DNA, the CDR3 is TGCGCCAGCAGCCAAGATGGCGGGTGGGGAAACACCATATATTTT. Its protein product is CASSQDGGWGNTIYF.

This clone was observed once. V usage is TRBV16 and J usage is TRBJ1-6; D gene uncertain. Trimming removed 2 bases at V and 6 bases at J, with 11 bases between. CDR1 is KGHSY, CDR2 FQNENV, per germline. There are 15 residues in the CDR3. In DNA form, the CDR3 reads TGTGCCAGCAGCCAAAGGCAGGACTTTAATTCACCCCTCCACTTT. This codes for CASSQRQDFNSPLHF.

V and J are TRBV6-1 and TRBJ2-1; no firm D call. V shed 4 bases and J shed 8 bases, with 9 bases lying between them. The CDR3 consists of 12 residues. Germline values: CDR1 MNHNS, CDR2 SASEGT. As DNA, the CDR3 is TGTGCCAGCAGTGTAATGAAGCATGAGCAGTTCTTC. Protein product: CASSVMKHEQFF.

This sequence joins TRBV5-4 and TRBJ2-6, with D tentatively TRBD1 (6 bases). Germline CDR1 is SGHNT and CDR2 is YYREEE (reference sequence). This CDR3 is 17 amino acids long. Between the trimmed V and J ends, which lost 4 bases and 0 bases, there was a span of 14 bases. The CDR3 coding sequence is TGTGCCAGCAGCCCGCCGGGACAACTCTCTGGGGCCAACGTCCTGACTTTC. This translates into CASSPPGQLSGANVLTF.

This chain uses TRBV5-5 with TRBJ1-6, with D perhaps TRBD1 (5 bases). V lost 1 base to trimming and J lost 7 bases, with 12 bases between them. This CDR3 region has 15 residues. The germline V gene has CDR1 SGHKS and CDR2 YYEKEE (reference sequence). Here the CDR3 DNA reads TGTGCCAGCAGCTTGTCGGGGGACCCGAATTCACCCCTCCACTTT. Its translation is CASSLSGDPNSPLHF.